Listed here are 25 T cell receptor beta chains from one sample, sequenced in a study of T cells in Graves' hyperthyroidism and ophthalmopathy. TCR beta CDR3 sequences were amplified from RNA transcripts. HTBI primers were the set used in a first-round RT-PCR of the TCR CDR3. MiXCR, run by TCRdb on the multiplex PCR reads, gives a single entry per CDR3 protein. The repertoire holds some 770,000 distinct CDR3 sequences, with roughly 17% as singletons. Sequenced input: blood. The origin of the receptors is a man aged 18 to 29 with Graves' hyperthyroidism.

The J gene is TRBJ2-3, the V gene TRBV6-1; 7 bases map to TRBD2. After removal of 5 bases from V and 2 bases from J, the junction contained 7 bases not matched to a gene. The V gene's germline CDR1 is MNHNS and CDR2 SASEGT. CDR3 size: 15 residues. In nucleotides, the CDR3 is TGTGCCAGCAGTTACACGGGAGGCATCACAGATACGCAGTATTTT. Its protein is CASSYTGGITDTQYF.

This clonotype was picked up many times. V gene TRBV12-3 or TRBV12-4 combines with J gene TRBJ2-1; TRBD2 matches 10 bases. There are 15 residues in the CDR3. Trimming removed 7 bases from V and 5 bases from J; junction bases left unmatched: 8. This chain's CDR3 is CASTLLAGVDNEQFF. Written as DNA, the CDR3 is TGTGCCAGCACCCTGCTAGCGGGAGTGGACAATGAGCAGTTCTTC.

This CDR3 reads CASSLPLGAFPEQYF. DNA of the CDR3: TGTGCCAGCAGCCTCCCACTGGGGGCTTTCCCGGAGCAGTACTTC. The J gene is TRBJ2-7, the V gene TRBV7-9; maybe TRBD1 (6 bases). V lost 5 bases and J lost 7, with 21 bases in between. The germline CDR1 and CDR2 sequences are SEHNR and FQNEAQ (reference sequence). CDR3 length equals 15 residues.

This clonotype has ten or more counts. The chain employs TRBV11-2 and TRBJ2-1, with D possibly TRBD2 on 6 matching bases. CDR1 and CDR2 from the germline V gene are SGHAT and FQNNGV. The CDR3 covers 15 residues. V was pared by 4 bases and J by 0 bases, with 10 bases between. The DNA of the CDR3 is TGTGCCAGCAGCTCCGGGACTGGCTCCTACAATGAGCAGTTCTTC. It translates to CASSSGTGSYNEQFF. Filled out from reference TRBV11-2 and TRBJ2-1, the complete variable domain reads EAGVAQSPRYKIIEKRQSVAFWCNPISGHATLYWYQQILGQGPKLLIQFQNNGVVDDSQLPKDRFSAERLKGVDSTLKIQPAKLEDSAVYLCASSSGTGSYNEQFFGPGTRLTVL.

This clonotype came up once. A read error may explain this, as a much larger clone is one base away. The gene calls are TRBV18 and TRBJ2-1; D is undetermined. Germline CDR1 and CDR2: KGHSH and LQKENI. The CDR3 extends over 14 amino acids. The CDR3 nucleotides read TGTGCCAGGTCACCGGGCTGGACGCCTAATGAGCAGTTCTTC. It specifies CARSPGWTPNEQFF.

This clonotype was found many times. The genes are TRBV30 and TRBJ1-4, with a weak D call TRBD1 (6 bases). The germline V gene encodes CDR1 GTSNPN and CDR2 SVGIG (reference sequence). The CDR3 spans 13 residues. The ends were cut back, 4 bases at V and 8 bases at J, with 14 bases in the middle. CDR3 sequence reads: CAWKRTEMEKLFF. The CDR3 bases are TGTGCCTGGAAGAGGACAGAGATGGAAAAACTGTTTTTT.

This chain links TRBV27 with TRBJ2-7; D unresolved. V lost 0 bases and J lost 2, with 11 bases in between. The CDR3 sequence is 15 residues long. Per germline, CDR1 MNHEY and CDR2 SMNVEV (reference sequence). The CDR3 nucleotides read TGTGCCAGCAGTTTATCGACGGTGGGAACCTACGAGCAGTACTTC. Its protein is CASSLSTVGTYEQYF.

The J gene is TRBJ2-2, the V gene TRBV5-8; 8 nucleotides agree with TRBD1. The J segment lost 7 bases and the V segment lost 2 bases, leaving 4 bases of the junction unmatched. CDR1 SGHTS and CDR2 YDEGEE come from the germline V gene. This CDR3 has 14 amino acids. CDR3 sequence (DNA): TGTGCCAGCAGCTTCTCAGGGGGCGGCGGGGAGCTGTTTTTT. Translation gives CASSFSGGGGELFF. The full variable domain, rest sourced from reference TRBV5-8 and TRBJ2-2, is EAGVTQSPTHLIKTRGQQATLRCSPISGHTSVYWYQQALGLGLQFLLWYDEGEERNRGNFPPRFSGRQFPNYSSELNVNALELEDSALYLCASSFSGGGGELFFGEGSRLTVL.

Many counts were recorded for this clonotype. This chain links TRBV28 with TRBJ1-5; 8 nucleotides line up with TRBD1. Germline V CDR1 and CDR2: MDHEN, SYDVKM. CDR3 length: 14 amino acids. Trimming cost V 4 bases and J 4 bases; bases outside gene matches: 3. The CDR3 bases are TGTGCCAGCAGTTCCAGGGGGCTGAATCAGCCCCAGCATTTT. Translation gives CASSSRGLNQPQHF.

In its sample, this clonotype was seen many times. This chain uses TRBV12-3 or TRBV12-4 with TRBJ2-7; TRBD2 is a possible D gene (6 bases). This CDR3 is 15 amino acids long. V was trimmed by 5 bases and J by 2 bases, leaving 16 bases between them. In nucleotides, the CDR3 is TGTGCCAGCAGTCCGCAAACTAGCAGACCCTACGAGCAGTACTTC. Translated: CASSPQTSRPYEQYF.

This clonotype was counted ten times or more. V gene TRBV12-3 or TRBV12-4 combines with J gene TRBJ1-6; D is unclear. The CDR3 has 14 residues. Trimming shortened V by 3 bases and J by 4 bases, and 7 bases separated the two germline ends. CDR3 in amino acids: CASSFGMYNSPLHF. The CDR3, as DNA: TGTGCCAGCAGTTTCGGGATGTATAATTCACCCCTCCACTTT.

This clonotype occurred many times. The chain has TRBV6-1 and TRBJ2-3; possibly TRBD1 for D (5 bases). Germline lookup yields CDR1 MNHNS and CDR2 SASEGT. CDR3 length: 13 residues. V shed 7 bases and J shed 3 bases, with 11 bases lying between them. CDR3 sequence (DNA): TGTGCCAGCAACTCTGACAGAACAGATACGCAGTATTTT. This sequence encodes CASNSDRTDTQYF.

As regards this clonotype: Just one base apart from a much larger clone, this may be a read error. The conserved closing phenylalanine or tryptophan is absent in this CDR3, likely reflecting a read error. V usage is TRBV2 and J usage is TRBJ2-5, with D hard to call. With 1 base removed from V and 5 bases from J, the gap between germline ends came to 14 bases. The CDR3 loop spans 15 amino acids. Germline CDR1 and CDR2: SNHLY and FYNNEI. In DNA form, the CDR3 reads TGTGCCAGCAGTGAAGTGGGGATCCTAGGGGAGACCCAGTACTTA. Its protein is CASSEVGILGETQYL.

The DNA of the CDR3 is TGTGCCAGCAGCCAAGTTTTAGCGGGGCCCTACGAGCAGTACTTC. Translated, it gives CASSQVLAGPYEQYF. V is TRBV4-2 and J is TRBJ2-7, with 8 bases lining up with TRBD2. Germline loops: CDR1 LGHNA, CDR2 YNFKEQ. The CDR3 length is 15 residues. The junction had 4 bases not matched to a gene; V was cut back by 1 base and J by 2 bases.

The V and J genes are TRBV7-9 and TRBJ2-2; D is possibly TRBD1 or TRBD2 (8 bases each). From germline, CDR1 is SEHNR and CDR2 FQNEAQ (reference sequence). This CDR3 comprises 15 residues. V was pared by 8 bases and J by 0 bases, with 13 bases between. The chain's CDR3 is CASREGQANTGELFF. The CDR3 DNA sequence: TGTGCCAGCCGGGAGGGACAGGCGAACACCGGGGAGCTGTTTTTT.

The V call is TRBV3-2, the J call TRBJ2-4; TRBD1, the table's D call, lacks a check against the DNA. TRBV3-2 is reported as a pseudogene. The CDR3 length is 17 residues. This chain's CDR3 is CASSQVLGQGRKNIQYF. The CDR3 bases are TGTGCCAGCAGCCAAGTCTTAGGACAGGGGCGAAAAAACATTCAGTACTTC.

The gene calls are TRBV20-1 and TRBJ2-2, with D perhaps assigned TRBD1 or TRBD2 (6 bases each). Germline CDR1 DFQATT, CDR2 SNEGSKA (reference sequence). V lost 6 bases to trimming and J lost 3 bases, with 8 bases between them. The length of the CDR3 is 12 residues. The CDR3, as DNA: TGCAGTGCAAGGGGGGACACCGGGGAGCTGTTTTTT. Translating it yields CSARGDTGELFF.

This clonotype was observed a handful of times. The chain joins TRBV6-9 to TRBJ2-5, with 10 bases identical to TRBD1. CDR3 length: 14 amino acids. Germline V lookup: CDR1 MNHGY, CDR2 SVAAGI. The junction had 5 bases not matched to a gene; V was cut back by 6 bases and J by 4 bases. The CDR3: CASRTGGAGETQYF. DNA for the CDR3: TGTGCCAGCAGGACAGGGGGCGCGGGAGAGACCCAGTACTTC.

The CDR3 DNA follows: TGTGCCAGCAGTGAGCTCAGGGGCGAGCAGTACTTC. Translation gives CASSELRGEQYF. This chain uses TRBV28 with TRBJ2-7; perhaps TRBD1 as D (6 bases). The CDR3 runs to 12 residues. The V end lost 5 bases, the J end lost 6 bases, and 11 bases lay between the germline ends. CDR1 MDHEN and CDR2 SYDVKM come from the germline V gene.

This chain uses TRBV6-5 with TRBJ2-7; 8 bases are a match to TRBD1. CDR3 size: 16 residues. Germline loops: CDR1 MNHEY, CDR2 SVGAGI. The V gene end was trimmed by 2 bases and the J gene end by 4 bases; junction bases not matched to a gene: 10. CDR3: CASSYLGQGAFYEQYF. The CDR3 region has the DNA TGTGCCAGCAGTTACCTAGGTCAGGGGGCGTTTTACGAGCAGTACTTC.

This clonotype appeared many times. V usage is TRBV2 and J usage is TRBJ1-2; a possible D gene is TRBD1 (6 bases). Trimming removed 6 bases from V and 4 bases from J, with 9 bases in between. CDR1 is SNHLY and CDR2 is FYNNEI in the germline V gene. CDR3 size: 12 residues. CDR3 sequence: CASRGHVYGYTF. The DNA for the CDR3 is TGTGCCAGCAGGGGACATGTCTATGGCTACACCTTC. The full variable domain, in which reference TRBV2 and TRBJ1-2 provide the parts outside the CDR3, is EPEVTQTPSHQVTQMGQEVILRCVPISNHLYFYWYRQILGQKVEFLVSFYNNEISEKSEIFDDQFSVERPDGSNFTLKIRSTKLEDSAMYFCASRGHVYGYTFGSGTRLTVV.

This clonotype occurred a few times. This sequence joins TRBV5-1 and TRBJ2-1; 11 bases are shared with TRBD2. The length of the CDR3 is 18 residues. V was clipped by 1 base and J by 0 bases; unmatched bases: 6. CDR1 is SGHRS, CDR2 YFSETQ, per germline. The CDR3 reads CASSLNLAGGNSYNEQFF. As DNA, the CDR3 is TGCGCCAGCAGCTTGAATCTAGCGGGGGGCAACTCCTACAATGAGCAGTTCTTC. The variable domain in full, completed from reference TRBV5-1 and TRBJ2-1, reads KAGVTQTPRYLIKTRGQQVTLSCSPISGHRSVSWYQQTPGQGLQFLFEYFSETQRNKGNFPGRFSGRQFSNSRSEMNVSTLELGDSALYLCASSLNLAGGNSYNEQFFGPGTRLTVL.

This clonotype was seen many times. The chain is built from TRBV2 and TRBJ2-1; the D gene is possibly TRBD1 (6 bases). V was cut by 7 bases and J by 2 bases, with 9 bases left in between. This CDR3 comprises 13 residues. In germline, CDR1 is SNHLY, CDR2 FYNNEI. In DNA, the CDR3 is TGTGCCAGCACCGGGGACACCTACAATGAGCAGTTCTTC. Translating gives CASTGDTYNEQFF.

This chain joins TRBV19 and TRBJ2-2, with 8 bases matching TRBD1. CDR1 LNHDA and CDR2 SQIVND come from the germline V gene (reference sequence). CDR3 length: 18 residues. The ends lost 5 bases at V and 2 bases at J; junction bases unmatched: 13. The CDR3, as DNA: TGTGCCAGTAGTCACCGTGGGAGAGGACAGGGTAACACCGGGGAGCTGTTTTTT. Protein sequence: CASSHRGRGQGNTGELFF.

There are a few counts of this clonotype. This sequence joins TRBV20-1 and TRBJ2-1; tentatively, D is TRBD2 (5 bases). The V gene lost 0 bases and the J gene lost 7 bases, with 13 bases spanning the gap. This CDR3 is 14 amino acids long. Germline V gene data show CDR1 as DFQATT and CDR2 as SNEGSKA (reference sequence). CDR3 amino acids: CSARDRDRKNEQFF. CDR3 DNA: TGCAGTGCTAGAGATCGGGATAGAAAGAATGAGCAGTTCTTC.